These 11 T cell receptor beta chains came from one sample sequenced in a study of blood T cell repertoires in COVID-19. Clones were read by immunoSEQ multiplex PCR, and TCRdb kept only the in-frame ones, dropping some. The sample yields approximately 500,000 clones, approximately 85% seen once. The source material was peripheral blood. These receptor sequences come from a human donor in a cohort sampled during active COVID-19.

The chain employs TRBV11-2 and TRBJ1-6; the match to TRBD1 covers 7 bases. Germline V gene sequence: CDR1 SGHAT, CDR2 FQNNGV. This CDR3 has 15 residues. J was trimmed by 8 bases and V by 4 bases; bases with no gene match: 8. Here the CDR3 DNA reads TGTGCCAGCAGCTCGTTGACAGGGTTCTATTCACCCCTCCACTTT. Its protein is CASSSLTGFYSPLHF.

The chain employs TRBV4-2 and TRBJ2-4; 13 nucleotides align to TRBD2. This CDR3 spans 16 amino acids. Germline V CDR1 and CDR2: LGHNA, YNFKEQ. V shed 1 base and J 9 bases; nucleotides not matched to a gene: 6. The CDR3 spells CASSQGGLAGVPIQYF. Written as DNA, the CDR3 is TGTGCCAGCAGCCAAGGAGGACTAGCGGGAGTACCCATTCAGTACTTC.

The V gene is TRBV19, the J gene TRBJ2-7; D possibly corresponds to TRBD2 (6 bases). The length of the CDR3 is 14 residues. Germline lookup yields CDR1 LNHDA and CDR2 SQIVND (reference sequence). Trimming removed 6 bases from V and 2 bases from J, with 14 bases in between. CDR3 loop: CASSQPRRAYEQYF. DNA of the CDR3: TGTGCCAGTAGCCAACCCCGGAGGGCCTACGAGCAGTACTTC. Full variable domain (rest looked up from reference TRBV19 and TRBJ2-7): DGGITQSPKYLFRKEGQNVTLSCEQNLNHDAMYWYRQDPGQGLRLIYYSQIVNDFQKGDIAEGYSVSREKKESFPLTVTSAQKNPTAFYLCASSQPRRAYEQYFGPGTRLTVT.

As to this clone: The same CDR3 can be traced to other DNA sequences in this sample. The V call is TRBV5-1, the J call TRBJ2-6; weak D call: TRBD1 (5 bases). The V gene's germline CDR1 is SGHRS and CDR2 YFSETQ. Trimming took off 2 bases at V and 2 bases at J, with 8 bases between the two ends. CDR3 size: 15 residues. In DNA form, the CDR3 reads TGCGCCAGCAGCTTTTCAGGGACTGGGGCCAACGTCCTGACTTTC. It codes for CASSFSGTGANVLTF.

This chain uses TRBV5-1 with TRBJ2-3; 14 bases agree with TRBD2. This CDR3 comprises 18 residues. The V gene's germline CDR1 is SGHRS and CDR2 YFSETQ. The V gene end was trimmed by 0 bases and the J gene end by 1 base; junction bases not matched to a gene: 4. CDR3 in DNA: TGCGCCAGCAGCTTGGTGGGACTAGCGGGAGCTGGCACAGATACGCAGTATTTT. Its protein product is CASSLVGLAGAGTDTQYF.

The chain combines TRBV9 with TRBJ1-4, with TRBD1 matching over 7 bases. The junction had 10 bases not matched to a gene; V was cut back by 4 bases and J by 4 bases. CDR1 is SGDLS, CDR2 YYNGEE, per germline. The CDR3 runs 16 residues. The DNA for the CDR3 is TGTGCCAGCAGCATTAGAGGGGACAGTTTTAATGAAAAACTGTTTTTT. Translated: CASSIRGDSFNEKLFF.

The chain joins TRBV18 to TRBJ1-4, with D unresolved. Germline V lookup: CDR1 KGHSH, CDR2 LQKENI. V lost 3 bases and J lost 7, with 15 bases in between. The CDR3 consists of 15 residues. CDR3: CASSPYPEISEKLFF. CDR3 bases: TGTGCCAGCTCACCGTATCCGGAGATATCTGAAAAACTGTTTTTT.

The chain joins TRBV19 to TRBJ1-1; 7 bases match TRBD1. CDR1 is LNHDA, CDR2 SQIVND, per germline (reference sequence). V gave up 5 bases and J gave up 5 bases; unmatched junction bases: 8. The CDR3 runs to 14 residues. The CDR3 DNA follows: TGTGCCAGTAGTTGGTCACAGGGGCGGACTGAAGCTTTCTTT. This codes for CASSWSQGRTEAFF.

The chain couples TRBV6-5 to TRBJ1-6; 7 bases match TRBD1. V shed 6 bases and J 7 bases; nucleotides not matched to a gene: 6. The CDR3 loop spans 14 amino acids. CDR1 MNHEY and CDR2 SVGAGI come from the germline V gene. Here the CDR3 DNA reads TGTGCCAGCAGCCCGGGACAGAGGAATTCACCCCTCCACTTT. Translating it yields CASSPGQRNSPLHF.

The J gene is TRBJ2-1, the V gene TRBV30; TRBD2 is a possible D gene (6 bases). The CDR3 spans 15 residues. Trimming removed 0 bases from V and 4 bases from J, with 13 bases in between. CDR1 GTSNPN and CDR2 SVGIG come from the germline V gene (reference sequence). This CDR3 reads CAWSVGSGQYNEQFF. The CDR3 nucleotides read TGTGCCTGGAGTGTAGGTAGCGGACAATACAATGAGCAGTTCTTC. The full variable domain, rest sourced from reference TRBV30 and TRBJ2-1, is SQTIHQWPATLVQPVGSPLSLECTVEGTSNPNLYWYRQAAGRGLQLLFYSVGIGQISSEVPQNLSASRPQDRQFILSSKKLLLSDSGFYLCAWSVGSGQYNEQFFGPGTRLTVL.

The chain carries TRBV19 and TRBJ2-5; possibly TRBD2 for D (5 bases). Germline CDR1 reads LNHDA; CDR2 reads SQIVND (reference sequence). The CDR3 sequence is 15 residues long. V was clipped by 4 bases and J by 1 base, with 13 bases between them. CDR3 DNA: TGTGCCAGTAGTACTGGATCCGGGATCCAAGAGACCCAGTACTTC. It yields the protein CASSTGSGIQETQYF.